These 27 T cell receptor beta chains originate from one sample sequenced in a study of blood T cell repertoires in COVID-19. Method: immunoSEQ multiplex PCR; TCRdb's copy keeps in-frame clones and lacks some. This table has around 140,000 clones, around four fifths appearing once. The sample taken for sequencing was PBMCs or T cells enriched from blood (not recorded which). The receptors originated from a woman in her 50s who had recovered from COVID-19.

This rearrangement joins TRBV5-1 to TRBJ2-7, with D possibly being TRBD2 (5 bases). Deletions cut 6 bases from V and 3 bases from J, with 16 bases between. The CDR3 is 14 amino acids. Germline loops: CDR1 SGHRS, CDR2 YFSETQ. The CDR3 DNA sequence: TGCGCCAGCACCCCCAAGGACTCGAGCTACGAGCAGTACTTC. Its protein is CASTPKDSSYEQYF.

V gene TRBV5-1 combines with J gene TRBJ2-5, with TRBD2 identical over 15 bases. This CDR3 has 18 amino acids. Germline CDR1 reads SGHRS; CDR2 reads YFSETQ. V was pared by 6 bases and J by 1 base, with 10 bases of the junction left unmatched. The CDR3 coding sequence is TGCGCCAGCAACCAAGGGACTAGCGGGGGGCTGGGCCAAGAGACCCAGTACTTC. As protein: CASNQGTSGGLGQETQYF.

This chain links TRBV30 with TRBJ1-3; D is ambiguous. Trimming removed 6 bases from V and 8 bases from J, with 14 bases in between. Germline V gene lookup returns CDR1 GTSNPN and CDR2 SVGIG (reference sequence). The CDR3 spans 12 residues. CDR3 protein: CACGRRADTIYF. The CDR3, as DNA: TGTGCCTGTGGGAGGCGGGCGGACACCATATATTTT.

This clone has just a few counts. The V call is TRBV6-2 or TRBV6-3, the J call TRBJ1-6; TRBD1 is a possible D gene (5 bases). CDR1 MNHEY and CDR2 SVGEGT come from the germline V gene. The CDR3 is made up of 15 amino acids. V gave up 5 bases and J gave up 0 bases, with 8 bases separating them. Written as DNA, the CDR3 is TGTGCCAGCAGTGACAGTGACTCCTATAATTCACCCCTCCACTTT. It is translated as CASSDSDSYNSPLHF.

V usage is TRBV30 and J usage is TRBJ2-7; the match to TRBD2 covers 9 bases. The CDR3 has 14 amino acids. Germline lookup yields CDR1 GTSNPN and CDR2 SVGIG (reference sequence). The V and J ends lost 4 bases and 2 bases, in that order; junction bases with no gene match: 6. DNA of the CDR3: TGTGCCTGGACCCTAGCGGGGCCTACCTACGAGCAGTACTTC. Translated: CAWTLAGPTYEQYF.

This clone has only one observation. The chain employs TRBV7-2 and TRBJ1-2, with 9 bases identical to TRBD1. The CDR3 is 16 residues long. V gave up 5 bases and J gave up 7 bases; unmatched junction bases: 14. Germline CDR1 reads SGHTA; CDR2 reads FQGNSA. CDR3 sequence reads: CASSRLGQGMIGGYTF. CDR3 DNA sequence: TGTGCCAGCAGCCGCCTGGGACAGGGAATGATCGGTGGCTACACCTTC.

There are a few counts of this clone. The chain couples TRBV6-4 to TRBJ2-2; D perhaps matches TRBD2 (6 bases). The CDR3 loop spans 14 amino acids. The germline V and J ends were trimmed by 0 bases and 10 bases, with 12 bases remaining between them. CDR1 is MRHNA, CDR2 SNTAGT, per germline. The CDR3 DNA follows: TGTGCCAGCAGTGACTCTCGGGACTCCTCGGAGCTGTTTTTT. It yields the protein CASSDSRDSSELFF.

The genes are TRBV7-8 and TRBJ2-5; TRBD1 matches 8 bases. The germline V gene encodes CDR1 SGHVS and CDR2 FQNEAQ. This CDR3 region has 14 residues. V trimming: 5 bases; J trimming: 4 bases; junction bases outside the gene matches: 6. CDR3 protein: CASSEGQGIETQYF. CDR3 coding DNA: TGTGCCAGCAGCGAAGGACAGGGAATAGAGACCCAGTACTTC.

V and J are TRBV5-1 and TRBJ1-6; possible D gene TRBD1, 6 bases. Looked up from germline, CDR1 is SGHRS and CDR2 is YFSETQ. This CDR3 spans 16 amino acids. Trimming left V 3 bases short and J 6 bases short, with 16 bases between. The CDR3: CASSWGAGTSNSPLHF. In DNA, the CDR3 is TGCGCCAGCAGCTGGGGCGCCGGGACAAGTAATTCACCCCTCCACTTT.

V usage is TRBV5-1 and J usage is TRBJ2-1, with D possibly being TRBD1 (6 bases). Germline CDR1 reads SGHRS; CDR2 reads YFSETQ. V was clipped by 5 bases and J by 0 bases, with 9 bases between them. The CDR3 loop spans 14 amino acids. The CDR3 sequence: CASRDSSSYNEQFF. Here the CDR3 DNA reads TGCGCCAGCAGGGACAGCAGCTCCTACAATGAGCAGTTCTTC.

This chain joins TRBV6-4 and TRBJ2-1; tentatively, D is TRBD2 (5 bases). Looked up from germline, CDR1 is MRHNA and CDR2 is SNTAGT. The CDR3 has 15 residues. The V gene lost 6 bases and the J gene lost 0 bases, with 12 bases spanning the gap. CDR3 region: CASRLAPSSYNEQFF. For the CDR3, the DNA is TGTGCCAGCAGGCTAGCTCCCTCCTCCTACAATGAGCAGTTCTTC.

This chain uses TRBV6-5 with TRBJ1-6; no firm D call. The germline gives CDR1 MNHEY, CDR2 SVGAGI. Trimming pared 6 bases from V and 8 bases from J, leaving 8 bases between. The CDR3 extends over 12 amino acids. The CDR3 sequence is CASRDGDSPLHF. The CDR3 region has the DNA TGTGCCAGCAGGGACGGGGATTCACCCCTCCACTTT.

This clone was observed a handful of times. The chain links TRBV19 to TRBJ1-6; 10 nucleotides align to TRBD1. The CDR3 extends over 16 amino acids. From germline, CDR1 is LNHDA and CDR2 SQIVND (reference sequence). V dropped 7 bases and J dropped 9; count of bases not matched to a gene: 12. The CDR3 DNA reads as TGTGCCAGTACCCCGGGACAGGGGTGGCTTGGTTCACCCCTCCACTTT. Translating gives CASTPGQGWLGSPLHF.

The V and J genes are TRBV24-1 and TRBJ2-5; D not certain. The CDR3 is made up of 12 amino acids. Germline V lookup: CDR1 KGHDR, CDR2 SFDVKD. Trimming removed 5 bases at V and 5 bases at J, with 8 bases between. The CDR3 protein is CATSGASETQYF. Here the CDR3 DNA reads TGTGCCACCAGTGGAGCCTCGGAGACCCAGTACTTC.

This chain uses TRBV7-2 with TRBJ2-2, with D perhaps TRBD1 (6 bases). Germline V gives CDR1 SGHTA, CDR2 FQGNSA. The V and J ends lost 0 bases and 3 bases respectively, with 14 bases between them. CDR3 length: 17 amino acids. CDR3 loop: CASSLALMGAHTGELFF. The CDR3 DNA follows: TGTGCCAGCAGCTTAGCCTTGATGGGGGCCCACACCGGGGAGCTGTTTTTT.

V usage is TRBV5-6 and J usage is TRBJ2-7; maybe TRBD2 (6 bases). The V end lost 1 base, the J end lost 3 bases, and 17 bases lay between the germline ends. The CDR3 sequence is 16 residues long. The germline gives CDR1 SGHDT, CDR2 YYEEEE. DNA for the CDR3: TGTGCCAGCAGCTTGACCCGACGCTCCGGGAGCTACGAGCAGTACGTC. Protein sequence: CASSLTRRSGSYEQYV.

CDR3: CASSASPLVAGGFYNEQFF. CDR3 DNA sequence: TGTGCCAGCAGCGCCTCTCCTCTAGTGGCGGGGGGCTTCTACAATGAGCAGTTCTTC. The V gene is TRBV9, the J gene TRBJ2-1; 8 bases line up with TRBD2. Germline CDR1 and CDR2: SGDLS and YYNGEE. The CDR3 is 19 residues long. J was trimmed by 3 bases and V by 3 bases; bases with no gene match: 17.

The chain combines TRBV14 with TRBJ1-1; TRBD1 is a possible D gene (5 bases). CDR3 length: 15 amino acids. Germline assignment: CDR1 SGHDN and CDR2 FVKESK. Deletions cut 4 bases from V and 3 bases from J, with 15 bases between. As DNA, the CDR3 is TGTGCCAGCAGCCCCCTGGCGGGGGAGGACACTGAAGCTTTCTTT. This translates into CASSPLAGEDTEAFF.

The chain uses TRBV7-9 and TRBJ1-2, with TRBD1 identical over 12 bases. Germline V CDR1 and CDR2: SEHNR, FQNEAQ (reference sequence). The CDR3 sequence is 14 residues long. The V and J ends lost 4 bases and 8 bases, in that order; junction bases with no gene match: 5. In nucleotides, the CDR3 is TGTGCCAGCAGCTCCGGGACAGGGGGCGCGGGCTACACCTTC. Protein product: CASSSGTGGAGYTF.

A single count supports this clone. Additional DNA sequences in this sample encode the identical CDR3. CDR3 amino acids: CASSSTGNTEAFF. The CDR3 DNA is TGTGCCAGCAGCTCGACAGGGAACACTGAAGCTTTCTTT. The chain recombines TRBV7-3 with TRBJ1-1, with a tentative D call TRBD1 (6 bases). This CDR3 is built from 13 residues. Germline V gene lookup returns CDR1 SGHTA and CDR2 FQGTGA. The germline V and J ends were trimmed by 4 bases and 1 base, with 7 bases remaining between them.

This chain connects TRBV29-1 to TRBJ2-7, with D possibly TRBD2 on 5 matching bases. CDR1 is SQVTM and CDR2 is ANQGSEA in the germline V gene. Between the trimmed V and J ends, which lost 0 bases and 5 bases, there was a span of 14 bases. CDR3 size: 14 residues. CDR3 DNA: TGCAGCGTTGAAGATCCTGGGAGTGTTGACGAGCAGTACTTC. This codes for CSVEDPGSVDEQYF.

This clone has more than one count but fewer than ten. V and J are TRBV14 and TRBJ2-7; possible D gene TRBD2, 5 bases. The CDR3 spans 14 residues. Trimming removed 2 bases at V and 0 bases at J, with 8 bases between. Germline loops: CDR1 SGHDN, CDR2 FVKESK. CDR3 in DNA: TGTGCCAGCAGCCAACGGGGTTCCTCCTACGAGCAGTACTTC. This translates into CASSQRGSSYEQYF.

In this sample, this clone turned up a few times. The chain combines TRBV28 with TRBJ1-2; the match to TRBD1 covers 7 bases. This CDR3 is 16 amino acids long. Germline V lookup: CDR1 MDHEN, CDR2 SYDVKM. Losses at the gene ends were 5 bases for V and 4 bases for J; bases not matched to a gene: 13. CDR3 DNA sequence: TGTGCCAGCAGTGACCGTTGGACAGGCCATGTCTATGGCTACACCTTC. Amino acid sequence: CASSDRWTGHVYGYTF.

The table lists this clone with a few counts. The chain uses TRBV5-1 and TRBJ2-2, with 8 bases fitting TRBD1. Germline assignment: CDR1 SGHRS and CDR2 YFSETQ. The CDR3 loop spans 14 amino acids. With 0 bases clipped from V and 6 bases from J, the junction kept 1 base outside the gene matches. CDR3 DNA: TGCGCCAGCAGCTTGGCACAGGGGGCCGGGGAGCTGTTTTTT. It encodes CASSLAQGAGELFF. Full variable domain (rest looked up from reference TRBV5-1 and TRBJ2-2): KAGVTQTPRYLIKTRGQQVTLSCSPISGHRSVSWYQQTPGQGLQFLFEYFSETQRNKGNFPGRFSGRQFSNSRSEMNVSTLELGDSALYLCASSLAQGAGELFFGEGSRLTVL.

This chain connects TRBV7-8 to TRBJ2-2; perhaps TRBD1 as D (6 bases). CDR1 and CDR2 (germline): SGHVS, FQNEAQ. The CDR3 consists of 18 residues. Trimming shortened V by 0 bases and J by 6 bases, and 20 bases separated the two germline ends. The CDR3 region is CASSLAGLLDRASGELFF. The CDR3 DNA reads as TGTGCCAGCAGCTTAGCGGGCCTTTTGGACAGAGCCTCCGGGGAGCTGTTTTTT.

The V call is TRBV19, the J call TRBJ2-1, with 7 positions matching TRBD2. V gave up 5 bases and J gave up 0 bases; unmatched junction bases: 4. CDR1 LNHDA and CDR2 SQIVND come from the germline V gene (reference sequence). This CDR3 region has 15 residues. CDR3 sequence reads: CASSRGGSSYNEQFF. In nucleotides, the CDR3 is TGTGCCAGTAGTCGGGGAGGGAGCTCCTACAATGAGCAGTTCTTC.

J is TRBJ1-5 and V is TRBV6-6; TRBD1 matches 9 bases. V trimming: 6 bases; J trimming: 5 bases; junction bases outside the gene matches: 5. The CDR3 totals 14 residues. Per the germline V gene, CDR1 is MNHNY and CDR2 is SVGAGI (reference sequence). The CDR3 nucleotides are TGTGCCAGCAGCCTGGACAGGGGTCATCAGCCCCAGCATTTT. Translation: CASSLDRGHQPQHF.